This T cell receptor beta chain was sequenced for a study of T cell clonotyping in hematopoietic cell transplantation. Overall study context: Pretransplant recipient samples were taken after cytoreduction. Study results and limitations: Pathologically expanded recipient clonotypes increased progressively from day 30 to day 180 as diversity fell.

Libraries were prepared by immunoSEQ multiplex PCR; TCRdb keeps only in-frame clonotypes and omits some of them. The profile shows thousands of clones, around 95% of them singletons. Stated time point: recipient sample about 28 days before transplant, after cytoreduction. Blood collection times were about day -28 and days 30, 100, 180 posttransplant. A note on this clone: As yet, its antigen is unknown.

The material sequenced was peripheral blood mononuclear cells, taken before stem cell transplant. The source of this sequence is a woman aged 45-59 years with chronic myeloid leukemia. Some clones in this sample may be carry-over from other donors' samples.

CDR3 region: CASSPGGFRGYTF. The CDR3 DNA follows: TGTGCCAGCAGCCCAGGGGGCTTTAGGGGCTACACCTTC. The V and J genes are TRBV28 and TRBJ1-2; 8 bases fit TRBD1. The CDR3 contains 13 residues. Germline lookup yields CDR1 MDHEN and CDR2 SYDVKM. V shed 6 bases, J shed 8 bases, and the junction held 8 bases outside the gene matches.